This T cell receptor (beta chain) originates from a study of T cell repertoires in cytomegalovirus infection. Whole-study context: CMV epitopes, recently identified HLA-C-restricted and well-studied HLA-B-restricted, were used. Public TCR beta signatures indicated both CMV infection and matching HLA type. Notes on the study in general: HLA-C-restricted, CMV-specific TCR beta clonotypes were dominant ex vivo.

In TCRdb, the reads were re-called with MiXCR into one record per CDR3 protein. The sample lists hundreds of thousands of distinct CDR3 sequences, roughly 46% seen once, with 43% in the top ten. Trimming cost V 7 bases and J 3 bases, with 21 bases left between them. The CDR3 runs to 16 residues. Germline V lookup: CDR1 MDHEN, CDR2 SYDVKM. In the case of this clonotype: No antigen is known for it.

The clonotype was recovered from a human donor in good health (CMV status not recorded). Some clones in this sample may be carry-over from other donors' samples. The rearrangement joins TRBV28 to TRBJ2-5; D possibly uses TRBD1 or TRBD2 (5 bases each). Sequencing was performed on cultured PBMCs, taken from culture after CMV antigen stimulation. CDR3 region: CASNPFSGADKETQYF. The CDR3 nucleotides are TGTGCCAGCAACCCCTTTTCCGGGGCAGACAAAGAGACCCAGTACTTC. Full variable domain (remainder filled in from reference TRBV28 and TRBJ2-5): DVKVTQSSRYLVKRTGEKVFLECVQDMDHENMFWYRQDPGLGLRLIYFSYDVKMKEKGDIPEGYSVSREKKERFSLILESASTNQTSMYLCASNPFSGADKETQYFGPGTRLLVL.